This T cell receptor beta chain was profiled in a study of T cell responses to AZD1222 COVID-19 vaccine. Study context: Pooling was applied to second doses at about 4 or about 12 weeks. Findings and caveats of the study: Across spike, vaccine-associated CD4 TCRs were found, dominant at 160-218 and 743-854. There were mostly white British donors and more females than males, and clonal diversity was possibly underestimated. When two AZD1222 doses had been given, Spike-specific TCR breadth and depth rose.

Of note for this clone: Its antigen is still unknown.

Clones were sequenced by immunoSEQ multiplex PCR, and TCRdb holds only the in-frame ones, with some missing. The table includes around 180,000 clones, approximately 90% detected once. Germline V gives CDR1 SGDLS, CDR2 YYNGEE. The CDR3 contains 21 residues. The V end was cut by 4 bases, the J end by 4 bases, with 33 bases between. The sequencing used peripheral blood, collected on day 0 of AZD1222 vaccination. The receptor's source is an adult in good health. The J gene is TRBJ2-1, the V gene TRBV9; possibly TRBD1 or TRBD2 for D (9 bases each). The CDR3, as DNA: TGTGCCAGCAGCCAACCCGGGGACAGGGCTGATCAGCGGGGGGCGTACAATGAGCAGTTCTTC. This gives the protein CASSQPGDRADQRGAYNEQFF.